This is a list of T cell receptor beta chains from one sample in a study of T cell responses to AZD1222 COVID-19 vaccine. Libraries were prepared by immunoSEQ multiplex PCR; TCRdb keeps only in-frame clonotypes and omits some of them. The sample contains about 150,000 clones, roughly 90% of which appear only once. The sample was peripheral blood, taken 28 days after the second AZD1222 dose. The receptors were gathered from an adult who received the AZD1222 COVID-19 vaccine. The CDR3 runs from the conserved cysteine through the conserved F or W.

CDR3 protein | V gene
CASRAGVAYEQYF | TRBV6-5
CASSLDRGVTQYF | TRBV3-1/TRBV3-2
CASSPPDRRSTDTQYF | TRBV28
CASSPRGRNYGYTF | TRBV19
CASRKQGTAEAFF | TRBV27
CASSLEGANQPQHF | TRBV7-2
CASSPDGRVQPQHF | TRBV6-2/TRBV6-3
CASSPRGHYGYTF | TRBV6-5
CASSGSGITGELFF | TRBV11-3
CASSVFGGYSEGYTF | TRBV7-2
CASSLQGGNTIYF | TRBV7-2
CASSPAGGHTDTQYF | TRBV5-1
CASSWYGSAPYEQYF | TRBV7-2
CASKRGGAGGYTF | TRBV6-5
CASSQESGQSYEQYF | TRBV4-3
CSASPSIYEQYF | TRBV20-1
CASSFPGGETQYF | TRBV7-9
CASSFSRYEQYF | TRBV5-6
CASSLTFQPQHF | TRBV28
CATSDFRGYTF | TRBV24-1
CASSYGAGMGLEAFF | TRBV6-6
CASSHEVGREAFF | TRBV5-1
CASSRRQVVAFF | TRBV2
CSAGTRGIQYF | TRBV20-1
CASRNIAGPTGELFF | TRBV27
CASTTNEENSYGYTF | TRBV28
CASRPGTENQPQHF | TRBV27
CASSQYATGGIRGANVLTF | TRBV4-3
CASSVSTSYNEQFF | TRBV7-9
CASSSLGSREQYF | TRBV6-5
CASSLPSGDSSSYNEQFF | TRBV11-2
CASSYRTNTEAFF | TRBV6-2/TRBV6-3
CASSYHGQGFGYTF | TRBV6-5
CASSSLGGRNYGYTF | TRBV28
CASSLVSGGLAGAGYNEQFF | TRBV11-3
CASSRGGGRYDEQYF | TRBV11-2
CASSRGQGFDPGELFF | TRBV19
CASSQVDRATGELFF | TRBV4-1
CAWSRGRGVEQFF | TRBV30
CASSLGRTSNQPQHF | TRBV5-5
CASSSAAGNQPQHF | TRBV28
CASSSVEQGNQPQHF | TRBV7-9
CAWSVGETQYF | TRBV30
CASTRWDEQYF | TRBV12-3/TRBV12-4
CASSLSGQGIYGYTF | TRBV7-2
CSVEGETGTGEQYF | TRBV29-1
CASSLTAAPSAEQFF | TRBV25-1
CASSLVGQPYTEAFF | TRBV7-2
CSFYGAGVETQYF | TRBV29-1
CASSFRGINTIYF | TRBV28
CASRFSRAGEGYGYTF | TRBV28
CASSLGGERKLFF | TRBV28
CASSQRGAYNEQFF | TRBV4-1
CASSLWGTQETQYF | TRBV27
CASSLGSNREGTEAFF | TRBV5-1
CASSEQGSSYEQYF | TRBV9
CASSLSQGGSTEAFF | TRBV28
CASSDYEQYF | TRBV5-8
CATEEKDEQFF | TRBV24-1